This T cell receptor beta chain comes out of a study of beta chain features in type 1 diabetes. Looked up from germline, CDR1 is SGHVS and CDR2 is FNYEAQ. V shed 4 bases and J shed 1 base, with 11 bases lying between them. CDR3 size: 14 residues. General study results and limits: TCRB CDR3s were moderately but significantly shorter in Type 1 diabetes patients in all four CD4+ subsets. Type 1 diabetes patients had fewer VDJ junction insertions and more deletions.

Isolated RNA was reverse transcribed in full, so expressed TCRB transcripts were sequenced. The assay was immunoSEQ multiplex PCR, and TCRdb's table has in-frame clones only and misses some. The sample consists of some 700,000 clones, roughly 12% of them appearing once. The count of this clone is one. Its specificity is unknown. The receptor's source is a man aged 18 to 29 with type 1 diabetes. This chain links TRBV7-6 with TRBJ2-7; D tentatively reads TRBD1 or TRBD2 (5 bases each). What was sequenced was naive CD4+ T cells from blood. Here the CDR3 reads CASSSSGTSYEQYF. CDR3 nucleotide sequence: TGTGCCAGCAGCTCTTCCGGGACGTCCTACGAGCAGTACTTC.